The T cell receptor (beta chain) described here comes from a study of immune evolution from preneoplasia to lung adenocarcinoma. Study-level findings and limits: Normal lung had highest clonality; later lesions appeared denser, more diverse.

Germline CDR1 SGHRS, CDR2 YFSETQ. Trimming removed 1 base at V and 0 bases at J, with 8 bases between. This CDR3 is built from 14 residues. The repertoire was sequenced with immunoSEQ multiplex PCR; TCRdb's copy has only in-frame clones and lacks some. The sample carries about 3,600 clones, 45% to 50% recorded once. Two lung cancer pathologists independently confirmed each histologic diagnosis. This clone was counted only a few times. Its target is not known. The J gene is TRBJ2-7, the V gene TRBV5-1; no clear D gene. Sequences were obtained from FFPE normal lung tissue adjacent to the tumor. The clonotype was recovered from a person in their fifties or sixties with lung adenocarcinoma. The CDR3, as DNA: TGCGCCAGCAGCTTGTTGGCTAGCTCCTACGAGCAGTACTTC. As protein: CASSLLASSYEQYF.